This T cell receptor (beta chain) was retrieved from a study of T cells in Graves' hyperthyroidism and ophthalmopathy. Broader study findings: Ophthalmopathy was predicted by the model a median of approximately 6 months ahead of onset. From stable hyperthyroidism, ophthalmopathy was set apart by a 13 V-J model.

Trimming removed 3 bases from V and 4 bases from J, with 14 bases in between. Germline V gene lookup returns CDR1 SGDLS and CDR2 YYNGEE. The CDR3 spans 14 residues. The PBMCs studied were ones that came from 10 ml fresh peripheral blood. Using RNA transcripts as the source, TCR beta CDR3 regions were amplified. The HTBI primer set was used in a first-round RT-PCR of the TCR CDR3. TCRdb analysed the multiplex PCR reads with MiXCR anew, one entry per CDR3 protein. This sample carries hundreds of thousands of distinct CDR3 sequences, 38% of them seen once, and the ten largest clones take approximately 8.7%. The table lists this clonotype with a few counts. Its specificity is not known.

J is TRBJ2-7 and V is TRBV9, with D possibly being TRBD1 or TRBD2 (6 bases each). The TCR comes from a man aged 18 to 30 with Graves' hyperthyroidism. The specimen sequenced was blood. CDR3 sequence (DNA): TGTGCCAGCAGCGGGCACGGGGGCGATTACGAGCAGTACTTC. This gives the protein CASSGHGGDYEQYF.